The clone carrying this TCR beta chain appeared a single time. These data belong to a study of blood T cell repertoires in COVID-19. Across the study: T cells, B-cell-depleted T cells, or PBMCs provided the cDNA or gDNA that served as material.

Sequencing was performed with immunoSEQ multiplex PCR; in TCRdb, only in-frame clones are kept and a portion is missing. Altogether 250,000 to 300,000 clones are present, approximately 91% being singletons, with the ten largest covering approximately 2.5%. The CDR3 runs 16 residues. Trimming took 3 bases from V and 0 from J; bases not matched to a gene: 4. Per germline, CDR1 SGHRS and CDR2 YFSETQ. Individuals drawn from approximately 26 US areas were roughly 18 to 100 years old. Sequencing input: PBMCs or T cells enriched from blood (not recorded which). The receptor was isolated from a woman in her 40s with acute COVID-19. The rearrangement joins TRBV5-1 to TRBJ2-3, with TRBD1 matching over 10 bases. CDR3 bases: TGCGCCAGCAGCTCCAGGACAGGGGGTAGCACAGATACGCAGTATTTT. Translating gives CASSSRTGGSTDTQYF.